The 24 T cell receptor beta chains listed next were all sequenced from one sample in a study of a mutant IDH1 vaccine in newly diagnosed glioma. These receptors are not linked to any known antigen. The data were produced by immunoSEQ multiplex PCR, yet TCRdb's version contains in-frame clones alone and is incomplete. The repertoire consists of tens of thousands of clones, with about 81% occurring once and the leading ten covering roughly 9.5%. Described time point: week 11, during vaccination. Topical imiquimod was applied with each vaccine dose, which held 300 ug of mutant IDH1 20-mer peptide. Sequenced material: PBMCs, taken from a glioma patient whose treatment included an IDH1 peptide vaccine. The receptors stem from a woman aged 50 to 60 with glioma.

CDR3 nucleotides: TGTGCCAGCAGTAGTAAGCGGGGCGGATATGACAATGAGCAGTTCTTC. It codes for CASSSKRGGYDNEQFF. J is TRBJ2-1 and V is TRBV25-1; 7 positions agree with TRBD2. The CDR3 spans 16 residues. Per the germline V gene, CDR1 is MGHDK and CDR2 is SYGVNS. Trimming at V came to 5 bases and at J to 5 bases, leaving 12 bases not matched to a gene.

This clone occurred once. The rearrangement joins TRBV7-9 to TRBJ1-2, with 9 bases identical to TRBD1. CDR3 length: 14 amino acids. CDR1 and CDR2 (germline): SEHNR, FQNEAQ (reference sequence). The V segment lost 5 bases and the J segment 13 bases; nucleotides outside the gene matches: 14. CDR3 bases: TGTGCCAGCAGCGTGTCCGTCCCGGGACAGGGTTTCACCTTC. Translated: CASSVSVPGQGFTF.

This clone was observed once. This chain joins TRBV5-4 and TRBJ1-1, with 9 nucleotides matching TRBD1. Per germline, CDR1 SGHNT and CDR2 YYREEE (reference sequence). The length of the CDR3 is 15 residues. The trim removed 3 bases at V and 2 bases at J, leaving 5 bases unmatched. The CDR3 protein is CASSSPGQGNTEAFF. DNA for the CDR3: TGTGCCAGCAGCTCCCCGGGACAGGGAAACACTGAAGCTTTCTTT. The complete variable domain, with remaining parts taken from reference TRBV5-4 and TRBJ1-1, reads ETGVTQSPTHLIKTRGQQVTLRCSSQSGHNTVSWYQQALGQGPQFIFQYYREEENGRGNFPPRFSGLQFPNYSSELNVNALELDDSALYLCASSSPGQGNTEAFFGQGTRLTVV.

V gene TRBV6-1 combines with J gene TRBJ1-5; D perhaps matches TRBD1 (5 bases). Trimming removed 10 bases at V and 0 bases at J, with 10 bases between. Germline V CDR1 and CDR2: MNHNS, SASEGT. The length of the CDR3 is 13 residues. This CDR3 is CATKDNSNQPQHF. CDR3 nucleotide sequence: TGTGCCACCAAGGACAATAGCAATCAGCCCCAGCATTTT.

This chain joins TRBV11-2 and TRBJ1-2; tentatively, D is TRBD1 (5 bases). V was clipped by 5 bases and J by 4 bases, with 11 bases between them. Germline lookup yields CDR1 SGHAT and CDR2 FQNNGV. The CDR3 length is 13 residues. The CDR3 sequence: CASSGGLAYGYTF. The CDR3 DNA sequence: TGTGCCAGCAGCGGGGGACTAGCCTATGGCTACACCTTC.

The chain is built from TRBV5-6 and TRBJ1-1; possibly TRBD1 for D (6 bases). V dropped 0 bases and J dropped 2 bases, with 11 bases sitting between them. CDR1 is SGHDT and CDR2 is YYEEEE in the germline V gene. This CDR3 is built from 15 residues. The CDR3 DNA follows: TGTGCCAGCAGCTTGGTTTCCGGGGGCAACACTGAAGCTTTCTTT. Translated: CASSLVSGGNTEAFF. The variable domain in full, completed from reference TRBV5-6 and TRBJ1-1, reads DAGVTQSPTHLIKTRGQQVTLRCSPKSGHDTVSWYQQALGQGPQFIFQYYEEEERQRGNFPDRFSGHQFPNYSSELNVNALLLGDSALYLCASSLVSGGNTEAFFGQGTRLTVV.

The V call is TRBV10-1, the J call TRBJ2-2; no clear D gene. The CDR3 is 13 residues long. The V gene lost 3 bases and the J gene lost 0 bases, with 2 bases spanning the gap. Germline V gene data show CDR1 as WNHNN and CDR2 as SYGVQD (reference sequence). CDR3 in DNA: TGCGCCAGCAGTGATACGAACACCGGGGAGCTGTTTTTT. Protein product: CASSDTNTGELFF.

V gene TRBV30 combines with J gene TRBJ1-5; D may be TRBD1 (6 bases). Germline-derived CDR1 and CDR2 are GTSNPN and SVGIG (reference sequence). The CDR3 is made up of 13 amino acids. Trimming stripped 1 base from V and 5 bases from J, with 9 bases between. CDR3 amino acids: CAWSASGDQPQHF. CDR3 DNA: TGTGCCTGGAGTGCCTCAGGGGATCAGCCCCAGCATTTT.

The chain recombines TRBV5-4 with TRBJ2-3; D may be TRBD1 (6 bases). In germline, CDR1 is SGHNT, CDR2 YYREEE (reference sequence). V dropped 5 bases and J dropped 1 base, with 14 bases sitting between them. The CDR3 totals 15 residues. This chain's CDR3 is CASRPRDTGTDTQYF. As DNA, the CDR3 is TGTGCCAGCAGGCCCCGGGACACTGGCACAGATACGCAGTATTTT.

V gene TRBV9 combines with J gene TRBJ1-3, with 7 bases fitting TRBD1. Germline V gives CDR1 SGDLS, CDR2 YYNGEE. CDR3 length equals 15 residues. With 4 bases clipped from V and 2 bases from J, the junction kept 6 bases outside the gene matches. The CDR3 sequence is CASSPATGAGNTIYF. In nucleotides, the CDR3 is TGTGCCAGCAGCCCAGCTACAGGGGCTGGAAACACCATATATTTT.

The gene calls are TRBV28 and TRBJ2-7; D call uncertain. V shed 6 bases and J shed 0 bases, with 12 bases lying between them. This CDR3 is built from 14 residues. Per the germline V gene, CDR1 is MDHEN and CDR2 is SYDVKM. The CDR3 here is CASSRMMSSYEQYF. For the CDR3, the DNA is TGTGCCAGCAGCCGCATGATGAGCTCCTACGAGCAGTACTTC. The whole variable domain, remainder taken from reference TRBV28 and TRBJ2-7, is DVKVTQSSRYLVKRTGEKVFLECVQDMDHENMFWYRQDPGLGLRLIYFSYDVKMKEKGDIPEGYSVSREKKERFSLILESASTNQTSMYLCASSRMMSSYEQYFGPGTRLTVT.

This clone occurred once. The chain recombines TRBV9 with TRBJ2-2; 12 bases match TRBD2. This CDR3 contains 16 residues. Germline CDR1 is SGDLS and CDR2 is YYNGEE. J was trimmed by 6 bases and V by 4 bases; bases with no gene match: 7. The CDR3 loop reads CASSPGASGGAGELFF. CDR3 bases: TGTGCCAGCAGCCCTGGGGCTAGCGGGGGGGCCGGGGAGCTGTTTTTT.

This CDR3 reads CASSIRGAVEAFF. Written as DNA, the CDR3 is TGTGCCAGTAGTATCCGAGGGGCGGTTGAAGCTTTCTTT. The rearrangement links TRBV19 to TRBJ1-1, with TRBD1 as a possible D gene (5 bases). The CDR3 length is 13 residues. Germline V gene lookup returns CDR1 LNHDA and CDR2 SQIVND (reference sequence). Between the trimmed V and J ends, which lost 3 bases and 7 bases, there was a span of 12 bases.

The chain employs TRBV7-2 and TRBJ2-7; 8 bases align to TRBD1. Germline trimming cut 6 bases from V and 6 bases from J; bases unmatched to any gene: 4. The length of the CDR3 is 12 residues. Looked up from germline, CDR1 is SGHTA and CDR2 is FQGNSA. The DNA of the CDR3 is TGTGCCAGCAGTTACAGGGGGGTCGAGCAGTACTTC. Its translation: CASSYRGVEQYF.

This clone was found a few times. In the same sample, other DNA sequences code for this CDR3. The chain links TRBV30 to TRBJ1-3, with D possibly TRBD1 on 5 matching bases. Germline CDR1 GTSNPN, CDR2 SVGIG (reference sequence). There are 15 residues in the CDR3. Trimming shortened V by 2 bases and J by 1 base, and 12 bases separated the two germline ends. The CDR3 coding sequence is TGTGCCTGGAGTTGGGACGGGCTTTCTGGAAACACCATATATTTT. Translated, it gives CAWSWDGLSGNTIYF. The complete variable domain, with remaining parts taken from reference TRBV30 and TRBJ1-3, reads SQTIHQWPATLVQPVGSPLSLECTVEGTSNPNLYWYRQAAGRGLQLLFYSVGIGQISSEVPQNLSASRPQDRQFILSSKKLLLSDSGFYLCAWSWDGLSGNTIYFGEGSWLTVV.

This CDR3 is CASSPKLLSGNTIYF. As DNA, the CDR3 is TGTGCCAGCAGCCCGAAGTTACTCTCTGGAAACACCATATATTTT. This chain connects TRBV5-6 to TRBJ1-3; no firm D call. CDR1 is SGHDT, CDR2 YYEEEE, per germline. V lost 4 bases and J lost 0, with 11 bases in between. The CDR3 has 15 residues.

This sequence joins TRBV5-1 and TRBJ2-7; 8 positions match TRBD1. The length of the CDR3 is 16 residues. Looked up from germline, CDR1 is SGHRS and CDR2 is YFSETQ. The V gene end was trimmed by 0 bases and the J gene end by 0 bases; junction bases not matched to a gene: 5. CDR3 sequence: CASSLESGGGSYEQYF. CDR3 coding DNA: TGCGCCAGCAGCTTGGAGTCAGGGGGCGGCTCCTACGAGCAGTACTTC.

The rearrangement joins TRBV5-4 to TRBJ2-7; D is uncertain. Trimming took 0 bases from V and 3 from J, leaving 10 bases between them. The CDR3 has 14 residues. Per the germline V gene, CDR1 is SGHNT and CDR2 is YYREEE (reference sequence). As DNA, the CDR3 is TGTGCCAGCAGCTTGGTGGGGAAGAGCTACGAGCAGTACTTC. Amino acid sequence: CASSLVGKSYEQYF.

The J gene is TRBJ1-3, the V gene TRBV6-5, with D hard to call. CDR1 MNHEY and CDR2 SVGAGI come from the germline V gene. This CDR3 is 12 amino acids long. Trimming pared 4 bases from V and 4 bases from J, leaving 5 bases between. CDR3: CASSSTGNTIYF. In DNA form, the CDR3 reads TGTGCCAGCAGTTCGACAGGAAACACCATATATTTT.

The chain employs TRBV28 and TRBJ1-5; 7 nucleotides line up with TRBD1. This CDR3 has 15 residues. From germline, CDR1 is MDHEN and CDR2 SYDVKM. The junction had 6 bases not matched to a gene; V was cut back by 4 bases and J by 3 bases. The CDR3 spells CASSSLDRDNQPQHF. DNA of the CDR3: TGTGCCAGCAGTTCTTTAGACAGGGACAATCAGCCCCAGCATTTT.

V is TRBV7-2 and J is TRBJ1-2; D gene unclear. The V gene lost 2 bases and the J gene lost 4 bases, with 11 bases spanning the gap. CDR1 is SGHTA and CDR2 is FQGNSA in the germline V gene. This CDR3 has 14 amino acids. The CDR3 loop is CASSLSLPPYGYTF. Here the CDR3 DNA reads TGTGCCAGCAGCTTATCCTTGCCCCCCTATGGCTACACCTTC. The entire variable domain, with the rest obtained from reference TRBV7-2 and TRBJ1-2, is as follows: GAGVSQSPSNKVTEKGKDVELRCDPISGHTALYWYRQSLGQGLEFLIYFQGNSAPDKSGLPSDRFSAERTGGSVSTLTIQRTQQEDSAVYLCASSLSLPPYGYTFGSGTRLTVV.

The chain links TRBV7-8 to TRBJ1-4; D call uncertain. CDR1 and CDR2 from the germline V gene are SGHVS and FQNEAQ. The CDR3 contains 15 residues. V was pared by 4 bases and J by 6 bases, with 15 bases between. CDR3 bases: TGTGCCAGCAGCTACCGGGATGGGAACTATGAAAAACTGTTTTTT. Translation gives CASSYRDGNYEKLFF. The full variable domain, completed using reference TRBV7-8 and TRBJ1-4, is GAGVSQSPRYKVAKRGQDVALRCDPISGHVSLFWYQQALGQGPEFLTYFQNEAQLDKSGLPSDRFFAERPEGSVSTLKIQRTQQEDSAVYLCASSYRDGNYEKLFFGSGTQLSVL.

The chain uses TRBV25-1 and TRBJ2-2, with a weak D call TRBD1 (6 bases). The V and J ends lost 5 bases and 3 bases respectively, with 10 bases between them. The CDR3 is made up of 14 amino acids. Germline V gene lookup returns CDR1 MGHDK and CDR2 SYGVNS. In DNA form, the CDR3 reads TGTGCCAGCAGTTCCACAGGGTACACCGGGGAGCTGTTTTTT. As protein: CASSSTGYTGELFF.

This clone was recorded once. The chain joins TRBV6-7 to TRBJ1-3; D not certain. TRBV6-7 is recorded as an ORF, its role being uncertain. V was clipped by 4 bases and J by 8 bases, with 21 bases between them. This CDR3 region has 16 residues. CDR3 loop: CASSLGQKPTSDTIYF. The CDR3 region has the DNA TGTGCCAGCAGTTTGGGCCAGAAACCTACATCAGACACCATATATTTT.